A single sample is the source of the 19 T cell receptor beta chains below, sequenced in a study of cytomegalovirus exposure and HLA in healthy donors. This PCR relied on a set of 60 Vbeta primers and 13 Jbeta primers. Clones were sequenced by immunoSEQ multiplex PCR, and TCRdb holds only the in-frame ones, with some missing. The sample includes about 130,000 clones, roughly 80% of them seen just once. Sequencing was done on a sample of PBMCs. These receptors were obtained from a girl aged 2-15 years in good health and CMV-seronegative.

V and J are TRBV4-2 and TRBJ1-6, with unresolved D. Germline-derived CDR1 and CDR2 are LGHNA and YNFKEQ. Trimming stripped 4 bases from V and 9 bases from J, with 19 bases between. CDR3 length: 16 residues. The CDR3 bases are TGTGCCAGCAGCCCCCCCTCGGGGTCCCGAAGTTCACCCCTCCACTTT. Protein sequence: CASSPPSGSRSSPLHF.

The CDR3 DNA sequence: TGTGCCAGCAGTGACCCACCTAGCGGGAGACGATACGAGCAGTACTTC. The encoded protein is CASSDPPSGRRYEQYF. The V gene is TRBV6-1, the J gene TRBJ2-5; 10 positions match TRBD2. The J call is uncertain, as TRBJ2-7 better fits the DNA end. This CDR3 region has 16 residues. Germline values: CDR1 MNHNS, CDR2 SASEGT.

The chain combines TRBV4-2 with TRBJ2-1, with a possible D match to TRBD2 (5 bases). This CDR3 contains 15 residues. Germline lookup yields CDR1 LGHNA and CDR2 YNFKEQ. V was clipped by 0 bases and J by 8 bases, with 14 bases between them. The CDR3 DNA follows: TGTGCCAGCAGCCAAGATCCCTCAGAGGGTCATGAGCAGTTCTTC. It specifies CASSQDPSEGHEQFF.

The J gene is TRBJ2-1, the V gene TRBV7-9, with 8 bases matching TRBD2. Germline CDR1 and CDR2: SEHNR and FQNEAQ (reference sequence). The CDR3 covers 12 residues. V dropped 8 bases and J dropped 8; count of bases not matched to a gene: 5. The CDR3 DNA sequence: TGTGCCAGCGGCCACGGGGGGGATGAGCAGTTCTTC. It specifies CASGHGGDEQFF.

This clone was seen more than once but under ten times. The chain uses TRBV2 and TRBJ1-4; 9 bases map to TRBD1. From germline, CDR1 is SNHLY and CDR2 FYNNEI. The CDR3 consists of 12 residues. Losses at the gene ends were 6 bases for V and 10 bases for J; bases not matched to a gene: 3. The CDR3 spells CASSRGQGKLFF. The CDR3 DNA is TGTGCCAGCAGCAGGGGACAGGGAAAACTGTTTTTT.

The chain has TRBV6-1 and TRBJ2-7; 12 bases are a match to TRBD2. CDR1 is MNHNS and CDR2 is SASEGT in the germline V gene. The length of the CDR3 is 16 residues. Trimming cost V 1 base and J 6 bases; bases outside gene matches: 7. The CDR3 is CASSEDPGLAGLEQYF. CDR3 in DNA: TGTGCCAGCAGTGAAGATCCGGGACTAGCGGGCCTCGAGCAGTACTTC.

This chain joins TRBV2 and TRBJ2-7, with D unresolved. CDR3 length: 12 residues. V lost 6 bases, J lost 0 bases, and 6 bases lay in between. Per germline, CDR1 SNHLY and CDR2 FYNNEI. The CDR3 DNA sequence: TGTGCCAGCAGAGAGGCCTCCTACGAGCAGTACTTC. Protein product: CASREASYEQYF.

This sequence joins TRBV10-3 and TRBJ1-4, with 8 bases aligning to TRBD1. V lost 2 bases to trimming and J lost 8 bases; unmatched junction nucleotides: 4. CDR3 size: 14 residues. Germline V gene lookup returns CDR1 ENHRY and CDR2 SYGVKD. The CDR3 coding sequence is TGTGCCATCAGTGAGCCAGGGGGCGGGGAAAAACTGTTTTTT. This codes for CAISEPGGGEKLFF.

V gene TRBV10-3 combines with J gene TRBJ2-3, with D tentatively TRBD2 (6 bases). CDR1 and CDR2 from the germline V gene are ENHRY and SYGVKD. V lost 4 bases, J lost 2 bases, and 16 bases lay in between. This CDR3 contains 16 residues. As DNA, the CDR3 is TGTGCCATCAGTGGGGGCGGCGGGGACTCCACAGATACGCAGTATTTT. Protein product: CAISGGGGDSTDTQYF.

The table lists this clone with a count of one. The genes are TRBV2 and TRBJ2-7; perhaps TRBD1 as D (6 bases). This CDR3 has 14 amino acids. Germline V gene lookup returns CDR1 SNHLY and CDR2 FYNNEI. V was cut by 3 bases and J by 2 bases, with 11 bases left in between. CDR3 DNA sequence: TGTGCCAGCAGTGAGATGGGACACCCCTACGAGCAGTACTTC. It codes for CASSEMGHPYEQYF.

This clone has more than one count but fewer than ten. V and J are TRBV7-8 and TRBJ1-1, with unresolved D. V was shortened by 0 bases and J by 1 base, with 9 bases between the two germline ends. CDR1 and CDR2 from the germline V gene are SGHVS and FQNEAQ. The CDR3 sequence is 15 residues long. DNA of the CDR3: TGTGCCAGCAGCTTAGCGGGCCGTAGGAACACTGAAGCTTTCTTT. Its protein product is CASSLAGRRNTEAFF.

This clone came up a few times. The gene calls are TRBV4-3 and TRBJ2-3; TRBD2 aligns across 8 bases. CDR3 size: 16 residues. The trim removed 0 bases at V and 1 base at J, leaving 3 bases unmatched. Germline V gene sequence: CDR1 LGHNA, CDR2 YSLEER. DNA of the CDR3: TGCGCCAGCAGCCAAGATCTCGGGGGGGGCACAGATACGCAGTATTTT. The encoded protein is CASSQDLGGGTDTQYF.

The V and J genes are TRBV27 and TRBJ2-3, with D perhaps matching TRBD2 (7 bases). The V gene lost 5 bases and the J gene lost 2 bases, with 20 bases spanning the gap. This CDR3 is 17 amino acids long. Germline V gene lookup returns CDR1 MNHEY and CDR2 SMNVEV (reference sequence). DNA of the CDR3: TGTGCCAGCAGTACGATCACAGGGAGGGCGAACACAGATACGCAGTATTTT. Amino acid sequence: CASSTITGRANTDTQYF.

The chain carries TRBV9 and TRBJ1-2; a possible D gene is TRBD1 (6 bases). The CDR3 has 14 amino acids. CDR1 and CDR2 (germline): SGDLS, YYNGEE. V was trimmed by 5 bases and J by 0 bases, leaving 11 bases between them. The CDR3 DNA is TGTGCCAGCAGTTCACAGGGTTCTAACTATGGCTACACCTTC. Translated: CASSSQGSNYGYTF.

The chain joins TRBV4-1 to TRBJ1-4, with TRBD1 matching 7 bases. The germline V gene encodes CDR1 MGHRA and CDR2 YSYEKL. V lost 0 bases and J lost 0; bases outside the gene matches: 7. CDR3 length: 18 residues. Here the CDR3 DNA reads TGCGCCAGCAGCCAAGACAGGGGGGACCTCTCAACTAATGAAAAACTGTTTTTT. It is translated as CASSQDRGDLSTNEKLFF.

The J gene is TRBJ2-5, the V gene TRBV10-3, with 8 bases identical to TRBD2. The germline CDR1 and CDR2 sequences are ENHRY and SYGVKD. The CDR3 runs 13 residues. Germline trimming cut 8 bases from V and 3 bases from J; bases unmatched to any gene: 5. CDR3 residues: CAIGGTSEETQYF. Written as DNA, the CDR3 is TGTGCCATCGGGGGGACTAGTGAAGAGACCCAGTACTTC.

This clone appeared once. The rearrangement links TRBV7-9 to TRBJ2-5; 10 positions agree with TRBD2. V lost 4 bases to trimming and J lost 5 bases; unmatched junction nucleotides: 10. The CDR3 is 16 residues long. Germline CDR1 and CDR2: SEHNR and FQNEAQ (reference sequence). This CDR3 reads CASSSEGLAVVETQYF. The CDR3 coding sequence is TGTGCCAGCAGCTCGGAAGGACTAGCGGTTGTCGAGACCCAGTACTTC. The full variable domain, in which reference TRBV7-9 and TRBJ2-5 provide the parts outside the CDR3, is DTGVSQNPRHKITKRGQNVTFRCDPISEHNRLYWYRQTLGQGPEFLTYFQNEAQLEKSRLLSDRFSAERPKGSFSTLEIQRTEQGDSAMYLCASSSEGLAVVETQYFGPGTRLLVL.

V is TRBV5-1 and J is TRBJ2-3; D is ambiguous. CDR3 length equals 15 residues. The V end lost 0 bases, the J end lost 5 bases, and 13 bases lay between the germline ends. Germline-derived CDR1 and CDR2 are SGHRS and YFSETQ. CDR3 sequence (DNA): TGCGCCAGCAGCTTGGTTACGCGGATTGTAGATACGCAGTATTTT. Translating gives CASSLVTRIVDTQYF. The variable domain in full, completed from reference TRBV5-1 and TRBJ2-3, reads KAGVTQTPRYLIKTRGQQVTLSCSPISGHRSVSWYQQTPGQGLQFLFEYFSETQRNKGNFPGRFSGRQFSNSRSEMNVSTLELGDSALYLCASSLVTRIVDTQYFGPGTRLTVL.

Only one count was recorded for this clone. The J gene is TRBJ2-1, the V gene TRBV15, with 10 bases that match TRBD1. V shed 0 bases and J 9 bases; nucleotides not matched to a gene: 14. The CDR3 covers 18 residues. Germline lookup yields CDR1 LNHNV and CDR2 YYDKDF (reference sequence). DNA for the CDR3: TGTGCCACCAGCAGAGATCGAGGGACAGGGGTCACAATGGGTGAGCAGTTCTTC. Its protein is CATSRDRGTGVTMGEQFF.